Below, 8 T cell receptor beta chains from the same sample are listed, as sequenced in a study of cytomegalovirus exposure and HLA in healthy donors. The repertoire was sequenced with immunoSEQ multiplex PCR; TCRdb's copy has only in-frame clones and lacks some. The sample holds roughly 100,000 clones, about 95% seen once. Sequencing was done on a sample of PBMCs. The receptors were sampled from a woman aged 18-35 years in good health and CMV-seronegative.

This clone appeared once. The rearrangement joins TRBV19 to TRBJ2-7; TRBD2 aligns across 13 bases. Germline lookup yields CDR1 LNHDA and CDR2 SQIVND (reference sequence). Losses at the gene ends were 3 bases for V and 6 bases for J; bases not matched to a gene: 17. CDR3 length: 19 residues. CDR3 loop: CASSIPRTSGRASLLEQYF. The DNA of the CDR3 is TGTGCCAGTAGTATTCCACGGACTAGCGGGAGAGCCTCCCTTCTCGAGCAGTACTTC.

The chain carries TRBV29-1 and TRBJ1-4; 10 bases map to TRBD1. The CDR3 extends over 16 amino acids. CDR1 and CDR2 (germline): SQVTM, ANQGSEA. V trimming: 4 bases; J trimming: 7 bases; junction bases outside the gene matches: 12. The CDR3 is CSVVETRTGGPEKLFF. The CDR3 DNA reads as TGCAGCGTTGTCGAGACCAGGACAGGGGGACCTGAAAAACTGTTTTTT.

The rearrangement joins TRBV27 to TRBJ1-4, with 12 bases that match TRBD1. CDR1 and CDR2 from the germline V gene are MNHEY and SMNVEV (reference sequence). The CDR3 length is 17 residues. V lost 5 bases and J lost 2; bases outside the gene matches: 6. CDR3 in DNA: TGTGCCAGCAGTCGGGGACAGGGGGCCTCTACTAATGAAAAACTGTTTTTT. Its protein product is CASSRGQGASTNEKLFF. Variable domain in full (rest from reference TRBV27 and TRBJ1-4): EAQVTQNPRYLITVTGKKLTVTCSQNMNHEYMSWYRQDPGLGLRQIYYSMNVEVTDKGDVPEGYKVSRKEKRNFPLILESPSPNQTSLYFCASSRGQGASTNEKLFFGSGTQLSVL.

V is TRBV6-6 and J is TRBJ1-5; D gene unclear. The CDR3 spans 15 residues. The V end was cut by 5 bases, the J end by 2 bases, with 13 bases between. From germline, CDR1 is MNHNY and CDR2 SVGAGI (reference sequence). The CDR3 protein is CASSDTASGNQPQHF. The CDR3 DNA reads as TGTGCCAGCAGTGACACAGCTTCCGGCAATCAGCCCCAGCATTTT.

This chain links TRBV7-9 with TRBJ1-1; 7 nucleotides agree with TRBD1. The CDR3 is 12 amino acids. V gave up 6 bases and J gave up 8 bases; unmatched junction bases: 6. CDR1 is SEHNR and CDR2 is FQNEAQ in the germline V gene (reference sequence). The CDR3 reads CASRILGQEAFF. The CDR3 DNA follows: TGTGCCAGCAGAATATTGGGACAGGAAGCTTTCTTT.

The chain combines TRBV5-1 with TRBJ2-3; D not certain. The CDR3 totals 16 residues. The V end was cut by 5 bases, the J end by 0 bases, with 16 bases between. Germline-derived CDR1 and CDR2 are SGHRS and YFSETQ. CDR3 sequence reads: CASSTSSVASTDTQYF. The CDR3, as DNA: TGCGCCAGCAGTACATCCTCAGTGGCTAGCACAGATACGCAGTATTTT.

The J gene is TRBJ1-2, the V gene TRBV19, with D hard to call. The germline V and J ends were trimmed by 6 bases and 0 bases, with 8 bases remaining between them. The CDR3 has 13 residues. From germline, CDR1 is LNHDA and CDR2 SQIVND (reference sequence). The CDR3 DNA reads as TGTGCCAGTAGCCGGGGAGCTAACTATGGCTACACCTTC. Its protein product is CASSRGANYGYTF. The whole variable domain, remainder taken from reference TRBV19 and TRBJ1-2, is DGGITQSPKYLFRKEGQNVTLSCEQNLNHDAMYWYRQDPGQGLRLIYYSQIVNDFQKGDIAEGYSVSREKKESFPLTVTSAQKNPTAFYLCASSRGANYGYTFGSGTRLTVV.

The chain is built from TRBV11-3 and TRBJ1-3, with D unclear. CDR1 is SGHNT, CDR2 YENEEA, per germline. Trimming pared 5 bases from V and 2 bases from J, leaving 13 bases between. CDR3 length: 15 residues. In DNA form, the CDR3 reads TGTGCCAGCAGCCGTCTAGCGGGCGCTGGAAACACCATATATTTT. Protein product: CASSRLAGAGNTIYF.